Listed here are 20 T cell receptor beta chains from one sample, sequenced in a study of tumor-infiltrating lymphocytes in localized non-small cell lung cancer. Measured with immunoSEQ multiplex PCR; TCRdb has only the in-frame clones, and not every one. The table shows about 7,100 clones, with approximately 67% occurring only once. The sequencing input was uninvolved lung tissue not adjacent to the tumor. Receptor source: a human donor with non-small cell lung cancer.

The CDR3 reads CASAEGANQPQHF. As DNA, the CDR3 is TGTGCCAGCGCTGAGGGGGCCAATCAGCCCCAGCATTTT. The gene calls are TRBV5-8 and TRBJ1-5; 7 nucleotides line up with TRBD1. Germline V CDR1 and CDR2: SGHTS, YDEGEE. Trimming at V came to 7 bases and at J to 3 bases, leaving 4 bases not matched to a gene. The CDR3 runs 13 residues.

The chain carries TRBV27 and TRBJ2-6; D not certain. Per germline, CDR1 MNHEY and CDR2 SMNVEV (reference sequence). Trimming cost V 6 bases and J 0 bases, with 6 bases left between them. This CDR3 is built from 14 residues. The DNA of the CDR3 is TGTGCCAGCAGATCAAGCTCTGGGGCCAACGTCCTGACTTTC. It translates to CASRSSSGANVLTF.

This chain joins TRBV5-1 and TRBJ2-6; perhaps TRBD1 as D (6 bases). CDR3 length: 16 amino acids. Trimming removed 2 bases from V and 0 bases from J, with 9 bases in between. Germline-derived CDR1 and CDR2 are SGHRS and YFSETQ. The CDR3 loop reads CASSLGQYSGANVLTF. The CDR3 DNA reads as TGCGCCAGCAGCTTAGGACAGTACTCTGGGGCCAACGTCCTGACTTTC.

This chain connects TRBV5-1 to TRBJ2-5; 8 positions match TRBD2. With 3 bases clipped from V and 4 bases from J, the junction kept 11 bases outside the gene matches. The germline CDR1 and CDR2 sequences are SGHRS and YFSETQ. CDR3 length: 16 residues. The CDR3 loop reads CASSWTGRAGGETQYF. CDR3 coding DNA: TGCGCCAGCAGCTGGACCGGGAGGGCCGGAGGAGAGACCCAGTACTTC.

V is TRBV6-5 and J is TRBJ1-5; no reliable D call. Germline V CDR1 and CDR2: MNHEY, SVGAGI. V was cut by 4 bases and J by 2 bases, with 9 bases left in between. This CDR3 has 14 residues. CDR3 nucleotides: TGTGCCAGCAGTTTTAACGCAGGCAATCAGCCCCAGCATTTT. Amino acid sequence: CASSFNAGNQPQHF.

Relative to its sample, this clone is medium-sized (0.01 to 0.1%). This chain links TRBV5-5 with TRBJ2-7; 9 bases map to TRBD1. CDR3 size: 15 residues. CDR1 and CDR2 from the germline V gene are SGHKS and YYEKEE (reference sequence). J lost 7 bases, V lost 0 bases, and 8 bases had no gene match. CDR3 coding DNA: TGTGCCAGCAGCTTGGTCGGGACAGGGAACCGGGAGCAGTACTTC. It yields the protein CASSLVGTGNREQYF.

V is TRBV5-1 and J is TRBJ2-7; D is possibly TRBD1 (7 bases). The CDR3 spans 14 residues. V gave up 5 bases and J gave up 4 bases, with 16 bases separating them. CDR1 SGHRS and CDR2 YFSETQ come from the germline V gene. Written as DNA, the CDR3 is TGCGCCAGCAGTATAGCGACAGGGAGGTACGAGCAGTACTTC. Protein sequence: CASSIATGRYEQYF. Drawing the rest from reference TRBV5-1 and TRBJ2-7, the complete variable domain is KAGVTQTPRYLIKTRGQQVTLSCSPISGHRSVSWYQQTPGQGLQFLFEYFSETQRNKGNFPGRFSGRQFSNSRSEMNVSTLELGDSALYLCASSIATGRYEQYFGPGTRLTVT.

The rearrangement uses TRBV25-1 and TRBJ2-7; 10 bases align to TRBD1. The CDR3 contains 15 residues. The V and J ends lost 2 bases and 5 bases, in that order; junction bases with no gene match: 6. Germline CDR1 is MGHDK and CDR2 is SYGVNS. CDR3 DNA sequence: TGTGCCAGCAGTGAACCGGGACAGGGGAGGCACGAGCAGTACTTC. Protein product: CASSEPGQGRHEQYF.

The CDR3 here is CASSPLVTRREQYF. For the CDR3, the DNA is TGTGCCAGCTCACCATTAGTAACCAGGCGCGAGCAGTACTTC. This chain links TRBV18 with TRBJ2-7; no firm D call. The germline V gene has CDR1 KGHSH and CDR2 LQKENI. The CDR3 runs to 14 residues. Deletions cut 2 bases from V and 6 bases from J, with 14 bases between.

This clone was picked up a small number of times. The V call is TRBV6-5, the J call TRBJ2-2; either TRBD1 or TRBD2 may supply D (6 bases each). The germline V gene has CDR1 MNHEY and CDR2 SVGAGI. Trimming removed 1 base from V and 7 bases from J, with 13 bases in between. This CDR3 spans 15 amino acids. The CDR3 is CASSYYQGRDGELFF. The CDR3 region has the DNA TGTGCCAGCAGTTACTATCAGGGGCGGGACGGGGAGCTGTTTTTT.

The CDR3 is CASSLVRGNTEAFF. As DNA, the CDR3 is TGTGCCAGCAGCTTAGTTAGAGGGAACACTGAAGCTTTCTTT. V gene TRBV7-2 combines with J gene TRBJ1-1; D gene uncertain. The CDR3 sequence is 14 residues long. The germline V and J ends were trimmed by 1 base and 1 base, with 7 bases remaining between them. Germline V gives CDR1 SGHTA, CDR2 FQGNSA.

This chain links TRBV30 with TRBJ2-1, with 7 bases that match TRBD2. This CDR3 is built from 12 residues. Looked up from germline, CDR1 is GTSNPN and CDR2 is SVGIG (reference sequence). Trimming at V came to 6 bases and at J to 9 bases, leaving 8 bases not matched to a gene. CDR3 in amino acids: CACGLGGGEQFF. CDR3 in DNA: TGTGCCTGTGGTCTTGGGGGGGGTGAGCAGTTCTTC.

The J gene is TRBJ2-2, the V gene TRBV30; TRBD1 aligns across 8 bases. V lost 2 bases to trimming and J lost 3 bases; unmatched junction nucleotides: 5. This CDR3 is 15 amino acids long. The V gene's germline CDR1 is GTSNPN and CDR2 SVGIG (reference sequence). DNA of the CDR3: TGTGCCTGGAGTAAACGGACAGGGTACACCGGGGAGCTGTTTTTT. Its protein product is CAWSKRTGYTGELFF.

DNA of the CDR3: TGTGCCTGGAGTGTTACTTGGGGTGGACCCTCCTACGAGCAGTACTTC. It translates to CAWSVTWGGPSYEQYF. The rearrangement links TRBV30 to TRBJ2-7; D remains unclear. The CDR3 runs 16 residues. Trimming pared 0 bases from V and 0 bases from J, leaving 15 bases between. From germline, CDR1 is GTSNPN and CDR2 SVGIG (reference sequence).

This clone appeared once. This chain joins TRBV6-5 and TRBJ1-1; D is perhaps TRBD1 (6 bases). Germline V gives CDR1 MNHEY, CDR2 SVGAGI. The CDR3 runs to 14 residues. With 5 bases removed from V and 5 bases from J, the gap between germline ends came to 15 bases. As DNA, the CDR3 is TGTGCCAGCAGTCCCCGCCGGGGGCAAACTGAAGCTTTCTTT. Translated, it gives CASSPRRGQTEAFF.

There are a few counts of this clone. CDR3 DNA sequence: TGCGCCAGCAGCTTGGACGGGGGGGCTTACAATGAGCAGTTCTTC. Its protein is CASSLDGGAYNEQFF. The chain has TRBV5-1 and TRBJ2-1; 8 nucleotides match TRBD2. The V gene's germline CDR1 is SGHRS and CDR2 YFSETQ. The J segment lost 4 bases and the V segment lost 0 bases, leaving 3 bases of the junction unmatched. The CDR3 contains 15 residues.

The chain carries TRBV11-3 and TRBJ2-5; a possible D gene is TRBD2 (5 bases). Germline loops: CDR1 SGHNT, CDR2 YENEEA. The V gene lost 0 bases and the J gene lost 4 bases, with 12 bases spanning the gap. The CDR3 is made up of 15 amino acids. This CDR3 reads CASSLDPRGRETQYF. In DNA, the CDR3 is TGTGCCAGCAGCTTAGATCCCCGGGGTCGAGAGACCCAGTACTTC.

This clone was found a few times. This rearrangement joins TRBV5-1 to TRBJ2-7; either TRBD1 or TRBD2 may fit D (5 bases each). The germline gives CDR1 SGHRS, CDR2 YFSETQ. The CDR3 loop spans 15 amino acids. Trimming stripped 3 bases from V and 4 bases from J, with 17 bases between. The CDR3 region is CASSSTKQGSYEQYF. The CDR3 DNA follows: TGCGCCAGCAGCTCGACTAAGCAGGGATCGTACGAGCAGTACTTC.

CDR3 amino acids: CASSDPFRPAGYTF. The CDR3 nucleotides are TGTGCCAGCAGTGATCCCTTTAGACCGGCGGGGTACACCTTC. The rearrangement joins TRBV25-1 to TRBJ1-2; no definite D call. This CDR3 has 14 residues. CDR1 is MGHDK, CDR2 SYGVNS, per germline. Trimming shortened V by 3 bases and J by 11 bases, and 19 bases separated the two germline ends.

This clone was picked up a small number of times. V usage is TRBV7-9 and J usage is TRBJ1-5, with 7 bases aligning to TRBD1. J lost 7 bases, V lost 3 bases, and 9 bases had no gene match. CDR3 length equals 15 residues. Germline V gene lookup returns CDR1 SEHNR and CDR2 FQNEAQ (reference sequence). CDR3 sequence reads: CASSLGTVRGQPQHF. The CDR3 nucleotides are TGTGCCAGCAGCTTGGGGACAGTGAGGGGGCAGCCCCAGCATTTT.